This record looks at one TCR beta chain sequence and its context. V shed 4 bases and J shed 6 bases, with 14 bases lying between them. The CDR3 consists of 14 residues. CDR1 SNHLY and CDR2 FYNNEI come from the germline V gene. The source of the sample is a study of blood T cell repertoires in COVID-19. Sequenced by immunoSEQ multiplex PCR; TCRdb stores in-frame clones only, minus some. The data show just under 65,000 clones, more than 60% seen once. The sequence came from a human donor in a cohort sampled during active COVID-19. The J gene is TRBJ2-3, the V gene TRBV2; TRBD1 might be the D (5 bases). Sequencing input: peripheral blood. CDR3 nucleotides: TGTGCCAGCAGTGGCCCGGTGGGGCGTGATACGCAGTATTTT. This sequence encodes CASSGPVGRDTQYF.